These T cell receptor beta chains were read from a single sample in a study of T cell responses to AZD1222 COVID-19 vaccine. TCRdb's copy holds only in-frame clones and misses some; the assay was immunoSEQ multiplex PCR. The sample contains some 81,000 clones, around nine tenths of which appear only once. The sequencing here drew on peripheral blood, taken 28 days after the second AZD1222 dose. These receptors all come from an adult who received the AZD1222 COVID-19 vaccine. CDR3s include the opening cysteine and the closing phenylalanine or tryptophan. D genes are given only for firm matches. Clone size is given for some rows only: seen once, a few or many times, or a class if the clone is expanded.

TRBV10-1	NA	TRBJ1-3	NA	TGCGCCAGCAGTGAGTCCGCAGGAGGATCCAGAAACACCATATATTTT	CASSESAGGSRNTIYF
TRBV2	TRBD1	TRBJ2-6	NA	TGTGCCAGCAGACCAGGACAGGGAGTCCTTGGGGCCAACGTCCTGACTTTC	CASRPGQGVLGANVLTF
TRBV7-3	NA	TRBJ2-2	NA	TGTGCCAGCAGCCCGTCTACGATCACCGGGGAGCTGTTTTTT	CASSPSTITGELFF
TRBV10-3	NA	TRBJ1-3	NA	TGTGCCATCACGAGTGATCTCTCTGGAAACACCATATATTTT	CAITSDLSGNTIYF
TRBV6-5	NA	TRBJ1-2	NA	TGTGCCAGCAGACCACAGGGACGGCGTCGCTATGGCTACACCTTC	CASRPQGRRRYGYTF
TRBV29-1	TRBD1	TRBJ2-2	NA	TGCAGCGCCGCGGGACAGGCGGACACCGGGGAGCTGTTTTTT	CSAAGQADTGELFF
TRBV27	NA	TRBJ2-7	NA	TGTGCCAGCAGTTCCCGGATTTACTACGAGCAGTACTTC	CASSSRIYYEQYF
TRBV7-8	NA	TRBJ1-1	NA	TGTGCCAGCAGCTTAGCGGCCGGGAACACTGAAGCTTTCTTT	CASSLAAGNTEAFF
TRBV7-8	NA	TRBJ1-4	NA	TGTGCCAGCAGCTTAGGTCTGGTGGAAAAACTGTTTTTT	CASSLGLVEKLFF
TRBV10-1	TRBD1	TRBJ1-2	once	TGCGCCAGCAGTGAGACCCGGACAGGGGGCGGCTACACCTTC	CASSETRTGGGYTF
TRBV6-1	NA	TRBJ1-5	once	TGTGCCAGCAGTGAAACGGGAGGGAACCAGCCCCAGCATTTT	CASSETGGNQPQHF
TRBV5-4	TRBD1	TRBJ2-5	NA	TGTGCCTTTTCCAGGGGACAGAGCCAAGAGACCCAGTACTTC	CAFSRGQSQETQYF
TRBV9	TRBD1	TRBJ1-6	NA	TGTGCCAGCAGCGTAGGTGGGACAGGGGATTCACCCCTCCACTTT	CASSVGGTGDSPLHF
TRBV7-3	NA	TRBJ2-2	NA	TGTGCCAGCAGTCCGGGACTGACGAACACCGGGGAGCTGTTTTTT	CASSPGLTNTGELFF
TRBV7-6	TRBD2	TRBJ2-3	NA	TGTGCCAGCAGCCCCGGACTAGCGGGGGCACCACGAGATACGCAGTATTTT	CASSPGLAGAPRDTQYF
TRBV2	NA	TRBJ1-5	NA	TGTGCCAGCAGTGAAGACAGGGTAGGAAATCAGCCCCAGCATTTT	CASSEDRVGNQPQHF
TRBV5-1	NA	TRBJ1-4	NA	TGCGCCAGCAGCTTGAGTCCGGGGGCCGCTAATGAAAAACTGTTTTTT	CASSLSPGAANEKLFF
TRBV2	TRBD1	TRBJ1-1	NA	TGTGCCAGCAGCGGACAGGGGTCCTGGACTGAAGCTTTCTTT	CASSGQGSWTEAFF
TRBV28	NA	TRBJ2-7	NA	TGTGCCAGCACCAACAGGGACGAGCAGTACTTC	CASTNRDEQYF
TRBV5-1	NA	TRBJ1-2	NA	TGCGCCAGCAGCCCAACCAACTCTGGCTATGGCTACACCTTC	CASSPTNSGYGYTF
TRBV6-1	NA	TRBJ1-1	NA	TGTGCCACCCGCGGAGGGCTTGGTACTGAAGCTTTCTTT	CATRGGLGTEAFF
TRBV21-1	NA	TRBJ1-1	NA	TGTGCCAGCAGCAACGAGGCGGCGCGGGCTTTCTTT	CASSNEAARAFF
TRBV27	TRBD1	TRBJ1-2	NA	TGTGCCAGCAGTTCCCGACAGGGGGCTTATGGCTACACCTTC	CASSSRQGAYGYTF